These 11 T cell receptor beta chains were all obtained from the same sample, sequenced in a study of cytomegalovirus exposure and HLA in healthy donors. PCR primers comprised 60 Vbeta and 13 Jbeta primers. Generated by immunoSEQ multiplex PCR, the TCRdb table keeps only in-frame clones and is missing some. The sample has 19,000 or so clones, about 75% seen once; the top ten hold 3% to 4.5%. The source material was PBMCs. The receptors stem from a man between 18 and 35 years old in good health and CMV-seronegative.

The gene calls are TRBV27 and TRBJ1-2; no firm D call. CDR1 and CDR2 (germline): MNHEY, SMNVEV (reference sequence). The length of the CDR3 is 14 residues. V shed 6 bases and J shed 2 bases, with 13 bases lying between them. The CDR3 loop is CASSPWSQNYGYTF. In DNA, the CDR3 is TGTGCCAGCAGCCCCTGGAGTCAGAACTATGGCTACACCTTC.

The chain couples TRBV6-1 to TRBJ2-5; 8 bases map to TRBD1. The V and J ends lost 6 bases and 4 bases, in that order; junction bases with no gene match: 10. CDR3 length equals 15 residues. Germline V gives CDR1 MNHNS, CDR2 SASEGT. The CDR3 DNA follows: TGTGCCAGCAGCGGGACAGGCACGTTCGGAGAGACCCAGTACTTC. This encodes CASSGTGTFGETQYF.

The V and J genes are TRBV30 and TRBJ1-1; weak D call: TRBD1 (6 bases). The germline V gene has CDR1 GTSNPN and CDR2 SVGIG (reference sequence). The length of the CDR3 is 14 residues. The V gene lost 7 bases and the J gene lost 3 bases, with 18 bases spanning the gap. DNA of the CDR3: TGTGCCTCAAACCCCACAGGGAGCTACACTGAAGCTTTCTTT. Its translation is CASNPTGSYTEAFF.

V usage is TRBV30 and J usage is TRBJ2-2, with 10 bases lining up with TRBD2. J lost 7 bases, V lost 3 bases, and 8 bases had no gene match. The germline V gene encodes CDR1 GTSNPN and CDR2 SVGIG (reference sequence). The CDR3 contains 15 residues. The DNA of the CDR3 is TGTGCCTGGAGACCGGGACTAGCGTGGGGCGGGGAGCTGTTTTTT. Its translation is CAWRPGLAWGGELFF. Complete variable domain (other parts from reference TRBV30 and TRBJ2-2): SQTIHQWPATLVQPVGSPLSLECTVEGTSNPNLYWYRQAAGRGLQLLFYSVGIGQISSEVPQNLSASRPQDRQFILSSKKLLLSDSGFYLCAWRPGLAWGGELFFGEGSRLTVL.

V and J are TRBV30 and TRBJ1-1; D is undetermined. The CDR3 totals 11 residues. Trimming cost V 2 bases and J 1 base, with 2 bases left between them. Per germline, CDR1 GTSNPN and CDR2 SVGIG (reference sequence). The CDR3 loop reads CAWSRNTEAFF. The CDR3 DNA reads TGTGCCTGGAGTCGGAACACTGAAGCTTTCTTT.

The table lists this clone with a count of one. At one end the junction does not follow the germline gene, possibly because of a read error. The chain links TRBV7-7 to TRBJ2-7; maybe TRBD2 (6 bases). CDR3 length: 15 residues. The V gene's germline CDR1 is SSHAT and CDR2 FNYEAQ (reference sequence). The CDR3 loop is CASSLMAGSADEQYF. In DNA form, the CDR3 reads TGTGCTAGCAGCTTAATGGCGGGAAGCGCCGACGAGCAGTACTTC.

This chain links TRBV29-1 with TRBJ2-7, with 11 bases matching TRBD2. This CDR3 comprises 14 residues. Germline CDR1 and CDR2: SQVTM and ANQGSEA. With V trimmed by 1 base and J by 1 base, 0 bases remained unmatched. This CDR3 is CSVEGLAGSYEQYF. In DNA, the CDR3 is TGCAGCGTTGAAGGACTAGCGGGATCCTACGAGCAGTACTTC.

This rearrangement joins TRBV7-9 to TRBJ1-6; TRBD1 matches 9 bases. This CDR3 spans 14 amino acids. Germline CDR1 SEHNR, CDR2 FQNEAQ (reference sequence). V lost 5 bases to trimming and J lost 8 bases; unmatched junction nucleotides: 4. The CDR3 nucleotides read TGTGCCAGCAGCCGGACAGGGGTGTATTCACCCCTCCACTTT. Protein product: CASSRTGVYSPLHF.

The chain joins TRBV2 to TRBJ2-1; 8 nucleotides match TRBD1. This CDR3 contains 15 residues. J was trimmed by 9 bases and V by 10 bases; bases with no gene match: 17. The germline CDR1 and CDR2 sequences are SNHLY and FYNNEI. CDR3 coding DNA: TGTGCCATAACGGGGGACAGGTATAATTTTGGTGAGCAGTTCTTC. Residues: CAITGDRYNFGEQFF.

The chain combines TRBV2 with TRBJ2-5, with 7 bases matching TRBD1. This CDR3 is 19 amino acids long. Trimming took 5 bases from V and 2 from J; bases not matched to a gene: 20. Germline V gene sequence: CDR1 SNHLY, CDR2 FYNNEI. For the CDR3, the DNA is TGTGCCAGCAGTCCCCCCGTTGTAGTCTCTCCAGGGGGACAAGAGACCCAGTACTTC. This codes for CASSPPVVVSPGGQETQYF.

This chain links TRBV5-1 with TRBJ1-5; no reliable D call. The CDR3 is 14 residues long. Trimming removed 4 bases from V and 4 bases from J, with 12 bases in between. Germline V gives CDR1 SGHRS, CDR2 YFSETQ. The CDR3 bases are TGCGCCAGCAGCCAAACGACGGGGAATCAGCCCCAGCATTTT. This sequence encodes CASSQTTGNQPQHF.